These 27 T cell receptor beta chains were sequenced from one sample in a study of cytomegalovirus exposure and HLA in healthy donors. PCR involved 60 Vbeta and 13 Jbeta primers. The protocol was immunoSEQ multiplex PCR, while the TCRdb copy is restricted to in-frame clones and leaves out a portion. This sample has about 170,000 clones, with around 80% found just once. Sequencing was performed on PBMCs. Receptors originate from a male donor in good health and CMV-seronegative.

The chain links TRBV30 to TRBJ1-2, with a possible D match to TRBD1 (5 bases). Deletions cut 2 bases from V and 4 bases from J, with 11 bases between. CDR1 is GTSNPN, CDR2 SVGIG, per germline (reference sequence). There are 13 residues in the CDR3. CDR3 sequence: CAWSYGTLYGYTF. In DNA form, the CDR3 reads TGTGCCTGGAGTTACGGGACTCTCTATGGCTACACCTTC.

This clone was seen only a few times. The chain uses TRBV5-1 and TRBJ2-2; 13 bases are shared with TRBD2. The CDR3 has 16 residues. J lost 4 bases, V lost 3 bases, and 3 bases had no gene match. Looked up from germline, CDR1 is SGHRS and CDR2 is YFSETQ. The CDR3 here is CASSSWTSGSTGELFF. DNA of the CDR3: TGCGCCAGCAGCTCCTGGACTAGCGGGAGCACCGGGGAGCTGTTTTTT.

V usage is TRBV7-2 and J usage is TRBJ1-2; TRBD1 agrees at 7 bases. Trimming at V came to 5 bases and at J to 2 bases, leaving 8 bases not matched to a gene. Per the germline V gene, CDR1 is SGHTA and CDR2 is FQGNSA. CDR3 length: 15 residues. CDR3 in DNA: TGTGCCAGCAGCCCTCAGGGACAGAGGAACTATGGCTACACCTTC. Protein sequence: CASSPQGQRNYGYTF.

The V gene is TRBV7-2, the J gene TRBJ2-3; the match to TRBD1 covers 7 bases. The V gene's germline CDR1 is SGHTA and CDR2 FQGNSA. The length of the CDR3 is 14 residues. Losses at the gene ends were 3 bases for V and 3 bases for J; bases not matched to a gene: 3. The CDR3 bases are TGTGCCAGCAGCTTTGACAGGGCGACAGATACGCAGTATTTT. Its translation: CASSFDRATDTQYF. Full variable domain (missing parts from reference TRBV7-2 and TRBJ2-3): GAGVSQSPSNKVTEKGKDVELRCDPISGHTALYWYRQSLGQGLEFLIYFQGNSAPDKSGLPSDRFSAERTGGSVSTLTIQRTQQEDSAVYLCASSFDRATDTQYFGPGTRLTVL.

The J gene is TRBJ1-3, the V gene TRBV19; 8 positions match TRBD1. The junction had 5 bases not matched to a gene; V was cut back by 6 bases and J by 4 bases. Per the germline V gene, CDR1 is LNHDA and CDR2 is SQIVND (reference sequence). The CDR3 consists of 14 residues. CDR3 nucleotide sequence: TGTGCCAGTAGGCTCCGGGACAGGGGAAACACCATATATTTT. Translating gives CASRLRDRGNTIYF.

The chain is built from TRBV29-1 and TRBJ2-3; maybe TRBD1 (6 bases). The CDR3 extends over 11 amino acids. The V gene's germline CDR1 is SQVTM and CDR2 ANQGSEA. The germline V and J ends were trimmed by 6 bases and 6 bases, with 10 bases remaining between them. DNA of the CDR3: TGCAGCGTCAAAACAGGGGATACGCAGTATTTT. It yields the protein CSVKTGDTQYF.

This chain joins TRBV19 and TRBJ2-7; no clear D. Between the trimmed V and J ends, which lost 0 bases and 6 bases, there was a span of 12 bases. The CDR3 loop spans 14 amino acids. The germline gives CDR1 LNHDA, CDR2 SQIVND (reference sequence). In nucleotides, the CDR3 is TGTGCCAGTAGTATAGATGCCAACTGGGCCGAGCAGTACTTC. It codes for CASSIDANWAEQYF. Combining the CDR3 with reference TRBV19 and TRBJ2-7 gives the whole variable domain DGGITQSPKYLFRKEGQNVTLSCEQNLNHDAMYWYRQDPGQGLRLIYYSQIVNDFQKGDIAEGYSVSREKKESFPLTVTSAQKNPTAFYLCASSIDANWAEQYFGPGTRLTVT.

This clone appeared once. V gene TRBV15 combines with J gene TRBJ2-5; 10 nucleotides align to TRBD1. This CDR3 contains 15 residues. The junction had 5 bases not matched to a gene; V was cut back by 3 bases and J by 4 bases. The germline V gene has CDR1 LNHNV and CDR2 YYDKDF (reference sequence). CDR3 sequence reads: CATSRDRGEGETQYF. DNA for the CDR3: TGTGCCACCAGCAGGGACAGGGGGGAAGGAGAGACCCAGTACTTC.

The chain uses TRBV9 and TRBJ1-3, with D hard to call. CDR3 length: 13 amino acids. The V gene lost 6 bases and the J gene lost 0 bases, with 7 bases spanning the gap. CDR1 and CDR2 (germline): SGDLS, YYNGEE. CDR3 sequence: CASKPGSGNTIYF. CDR3 coding DNA: TGTGCCAGCAAACCGGGCTCTGGAAACACCATATATTTT.

The chain has TRBV9 and TRBJ2-3; a possible D gene is TRBD2 (5 bases). The CDR3 extends over 12 amino acids. Trimming cost V 0 bases and J 9 bases, with 8 bases left between them. CDR1 SGDLS and CDR2 YYNGEE come from the germline V gene. CDR3 nucleotides: TGTGCCAGCAGCGTAGATCGAGGGACGCAGTATTTT. It yields the protein CASSVDRGTQYF. Combining the CDR3 with reference TRBV9 and TRBJ2-3 gives the whole variable domain DSGVTQTPKHLITATGQRVTLRCSPRSGDLSVYWYQQSLDQGLQFLIQYYNGEERAKGNILERFSAQQFPDLHSELNLSSLELGDSALYFCASSVDRGTQYFGPGTRLTVL.

The table lists this clone with a count of one. The chain couples TRBV4-3 to TRBJ1-5; no definite D call. V lost 0 bases to trimming and J lost 0 bases, with 6 bases between them. The CDR3 contains 15 residues. Per the germline V gene, CDR1 is LGHNA and CDR2 is YSLEER. For the CDR3, the DNA is TGCGCCAGCAGCCAAGATCTCTATAGCAATCAGCCCCAGCATTTT. This codes for CASSQDLYSNQPQHF.

The V and J genes are TRBV5-5 and TRBJ2-7; 9 nucleotides agree with TRBD1. V lost 2 bases to trimming and J lost 6 bases; unmatched junction nucleotides: 6. Per the germline V gene, CDR1 is SGHKS and CDR2 is YYEKEE (reference sequence). The CDR3 length is 14 residues. The CDR3 DNA reads TGTGCCAGCAGCTTAGAAAACAGGGGGCCCGAGCAGTACTTC. Translating it yields CASSLENRGPEQYF.

The chain is built from TRBV5-1 and TRBJ2-7; D perhaps matches TRBD1 (5 bases). Germline V CDR1 and CDR2: SGHRS, YFSETQ. This CDR3 contains 16 residues. Trimming took 0 bases from V and 4 from J, leaving 17 bases between them. The CDR3 DNA is TGCGCCAGCAGCTTGGAGCCAGCCCAGGGCTTATACGAGCAGTACTTC. Amino acids: CASSLEPAQGLYEQYF.

The chain joins TRBV27 to TRBJ1-1; D uncertain. Looked up from germline, CDR1 is MNHEY and CDR2 is SMNVEV (reference sequence). The V end was cut by 5 bases, the J end by 4 bases, with 17 bases between. The CDR3 extends over 15 amino acids. CDR3 region: CASSRNGLRGTEAFF. In DNA form, the CDR3 reads TGTGCCAGCAGTAGAAACGGTTTGCGAGGCACTGAAGCTTTCTTT.

This clone has only a few counts. The chain couples TRBV4-1 to TRBJ2-7, with D perhaps TRBD1 (6 bases). Trimming cost V 3 bases and J 2 bases, with 8 bases left between them. Germline values: CDR1 MGHRA, CDR2 YSYEKL. The CDR3 has 13 amino acids. The CDR3 DNA is TGCGCCAGCAGCCAGGGGGCAACCTACGAGCAGTACTTC. Its translation: CASSQGATYEQYF.

V gene TRBV6-1 combines with J gene TRBJ1-2, with 10 bases that match TRBD1. Germline trimming cut 6 bases from V and 3 bases from J; bases unmatched to any gene: 4. Germline V gives CDR1 MNHNS, CDR2 SASEGT. The CDR3 is 14 amino acids. The CDR3 is CASRRGQGDYGYTF. The CDR3 nucleotides are TGTGCCAGCAGACGCGGACAGGGGGACTATGGCTACACCTTC.

The chain links TRBV9 to TRBJ2-1; TRBD2 aligns across 12 bases. Looked up from germline, CDR1 is SGDLS and CDR2 is YYNGEE. V shed 3 bases, J shed 9 bases, and the junction held 4 bases outside the gene matches. CDR3 length: 14 residues. CDR3 region: CASSGGLAGTEQFF. CDR3 nucleotides: TGTGCCAGCAGCGGTGGACTAGCGGGGACTGAGCAGTTCTTC.

DNA of the CDR3: TGCGCCAGCAGCCAAGATCGAGTGGCAGGGGCTGGTGGCTACACCTTC. Translation gives CASSQDRVAGAGGYTF. V usage is TRBV4-3 and J usage is TRBJ1-2; D might be TRBD1 (6 bases). V was trimmed by 0 bases and J by 7 bases, leaving 18 bases between them. CDR1 is LGHNA and CDR2 is YSLEER in the germline V gene. The CDR3 is 16 residues long.

The rearrangement joins TRBV4-3 to TRBJ2-3; D may be TRBD1 (7 bases). The V gene lost 0 bases and the J gene lost 6 bases, with 13 bases spanning the gap. This CDR3 is built from 15 residues. Germline loops: CDR1 LGHNA, CDR2 YSLEER. The CDR3 DNA reads as TGCGCCAGCAGCCAAGAGTCAGGGGGGCCCGATACGCAGTATTTT. Translated: CASSQESGGPDTQYF.

The CDR3 sequence is CASSSGQGDAGELFF. The CDR3 region has the DNA TGTGCCAGCAGCAGCGGACAGGGAGATGCCGGGGAGCTGTTTTTT. The chain employs TRBV7-2 and TRBJ2-2, with TRBD1 matching over 8 bases. There are 15 residues in the CDR3. Per the germline V gene, CDR1 is SGHTA and CDR2 is FQGNSA. The V gene end was trimmed by 5 bases and the J gene end by 6 bases; junction bases not matched to a gene: 8.

The table lists this clone with a few counts. This sequence joins TRBV27 and TRBJ2-6, with a weak D call TRBD2 (5 bases). The ends were cut back, 3 bases at V and 2 bases at J, with 11 bases in the middle. CDR3 size: 16 residues. Looked up from germline, CDR1 is MNHEY and CDR2 is SMNVEV (reference sequence). CDR3 amino acids: CASSFSRRPGANVLTF. In DNA, the CDR3 is TGTGCCAGCAGTTTTTCCCGGAGGCCTGGGGCCAACGTCCTGACTTTC.

CDR3 nucleotide sequence: TGCGCCAGCAGCCCGGGGACAGGGGCCGTGCCCCAGCATTTT. The encoded protein is CASSPGTGAVPQHF. J is TRBJ1-5 and V is TRBV5-1, with TRBD1 matching 10 bases. V shed 4 bases and J 9 bases; nucleotides not matched to a gene: 7. CDR1 and CDR2 from the germline V gene are SGHRS and YFSETQ. The CDR3 spans 14 residues.

The chain employs TRBV6-5 and TRBJ2-7; unclear D gene. V was pared by 0 bases and J by 2 bases, with 8 bases between. CDR3 size: 14 residues. CDR1 MNHEY and CDR2 SVGAGI come from the germline V gene. The CDR3 DNA reads TGTGCCAGCAGTTACTCGCGGAGAACCTACGAGCAGTACTTC. Translation: CASSYSRRTYEQYF.

This clone was picked up one time. The V gene is TRBV19, the J gene TRBJ1-1; D is unresolved. This CDR3 comprises 15 residues. The V gene's germline CDR1 is LNHDA and CDR2 SQIVND (reference sequence). With 7 bases removed from V and 3 bases from J, the gap between germline ends came to 18 bases. CDR3 DNA: TGTGCCAGTAAACTTAAACCGGGAAGGTACACTGAAGCTTTCTTT. Translating gives CASKLKPGRYTEAFF.

The chain uses TRBV4-1 and TRBJ1-5; D is unclear. This CDR3 has 14 residues. Trimming took off 0 bases at V and 3 bases at J, with 6 bases between the two ends. Germline-derived CDR1 and CDR2 are MGHRA and YSYEKL. CDR3 in amino acids: CASSQDHFNQPQHF. Written as DNA, the CDR3 is TGCGCCAGCAGCCAAGATCATTTCAATCAGCCCCAGCATTTT.

The chain is built from TRBV5-1 and TRBJ2-6; D remains unclear. The CDR3 is made up of 15 amino acids. V dropped 5 bases and J dropped 2 bases, with 11 bases sitting between them. Germline V CDR1 and CDR2: SGHRS, YFSETQ. This chain's CDR3 is CASRPGQAGANVLTF. The DNA of the CDR3 is TGCGCCAGCAGGCCTGGGCAGGCTGGGGCCAACGTCCTGACTTTC.

This CDR3 reads CASSEGALQPQHF. CDR3 DNA: TGTGCCAGCTCAGAGGGGGCCCTACAGCCCCAGCATTTT. J is TRBJ1-5 and V is TRBV18; 7 positions match TRBD1. CDR3 length equals 13 residues. The trim removed 5 bases at V and 7 bases at J, leaving 5 bases unmatched. Germline V gene data show CDR1 as KGHSH and CDR2 as LQKENI.